The clone carrying this TCR beta chain appeared a single time. V lost 5 bases and J lost 3, with 13 bases in between. The CDR3 is 14 residues long. Germline V gene sequence: CDR1 MNHEY, CDR2 SVGAGI. This sample is drawn from a study of blood T cell repertoires in COVID-19. Overall study context: Whether acute or convalescent, the COVID-19 samples came from the United States, Italy and Spain.

Sequencing was performed with immunoSEQ multiplex PCR; in TCRdb, only in-frame clones are kept and a portion is missing. In the table there are around 470,000 clones, roughly nine tenths of which are singletons. Sequences were obtained from peripheral blood. This chain joins TRBV6-5 and TRBJ1-2; TRBD1 is a possible D gene (6 bases). The sequence derives from a young man with COVID-19, enrolled during active disease. CDR3 sequence reads: CASSPRQEDYGYTF. CDR3 coding DNA: TGTGCCAGCAGTCCGAGACAGGAGGACTATGGCTACACCTTC.